Detailed here is one TCR beta chain. Antigen unknown. Clones were sequenced by immunoSEQ multiplex PCR, and TCRdb holds only the in-frame ones, with some missing. The sample shows tens of thousands of clones, 90% to 95% of them seen only once. This sample stems from a study of OX40 agonist ivuxolimab in advanced cancers. Study results and caveats: In the 0.1-3.0 mg/kg groups, partial responders showed among the lowest expansion. Dose levels from 0.1 to 3.0 mg/kg saw CD4+ and CD8+ blood T cells expand clonally by week 6. Antigen specificity remained undetermined for the expanded peripheral T cells.

V shed 7 bases and J shed 4 bases, with 11 bases lying between them. Germline V gene sequence: CDR1 MGHDK, CDR2 SYGVNS. This CDR3 has 12 residues. The V gene is TRBV25-1, the J gene TRBJ2-7; D may be TRBD2 (5 bases). The source of this sequence is an adult with an advanced solid tumor such as melanoma, head and neck, liver or kidney cancer. This sample comprised CD4+ or CD8+ T cells sorted from blood, obtained in a trial of the OX40 agonist ivuxolimab. CDR3 loop: CASKARDYEQYF. The DNA of the CDR3 is TGTGCCAGCAAAGCCCGGGATTACGAGCAGTACTTC.